The 10 T cell receptor beta chains below were found in one sample sequenced in a study of T cell responses to AZD1222 COVID-19 vaccine. Some clones are missing from TCRdb's copy, which holds only in-frame ones; the method was immunoSEQ multiplex PCR. The table shows approximately 150,000 clones, with approximately 92% occurring only once. The specimen was peripheral blood, collected 28 days after the second AZD1222 dose. These receptors all come from an adult who received the AZD1222 COVID-19 vaccine.

The table lists this clone with a count of one. V is TRBV19 and J is TRBJ2-1; 10 bases are a match to TRBD2. CDR1 LNHDA and CDR2 SQIVND come from the germline V gene (reference sequence). V shed 5 bases and J 3 bases; nucleotides not matched to a gene: 10. This CDR3 contains 17 residues. CDR3 coding DNA: TGTGCCAGTAGTCCCCCCGGGCTAGCGGGAGACTACAATGAGCAGTTCTTC. Protein: CASSPPGLAGDYNEQFF.

CDR3 amino acids: CASSDGPQGASGNIQYF. The CDR3, as DNA: TGCGCCAGCAGTGACGGTCCCCAGGGGGCTTCAGGGAACATTCAGTACTTC. This chain connects TRBV10-2 to TRBJ2-4; 8 bases align to TRBD1. Trimming took 3 bases from V and 7 from J; bases not matched to a gene: 14. The CDR3 spans 17 residues. From germline, CDR1 is WSHSY and CDR2 SAAADI.

J is TRBJ1-2 and V is TRBV30; D remains ambiguous. Germline assignment: CDR1 GTSNPN and CDR2 SVGIG (reference sequence). This CDR3 has 13 residues. V was trimmed by 6 bases and J by 5 bases, leaving 16 bases between them. The CDR3 region has the DNA TGTGCCTGTGAATCCCCGGGAGTTTATGGCTACACCTTC. Translated, it gives CACESPGVYGYTF.

The chain carries TRBV19 and TRBJ2-3, with 8 bases that match TRBD2. Germline V gives CDR1 LNHDA, CDR2 SQIVND (reference sequence). V lost 5 bases, J lost 0 bases, and 13 bases stayed unmatched. This CDR3 spans 18 amino acids. In DNA form, the CDR3 reads TGTGCCAGTAGTCCGCTAGCGGGCGCCCTTCTAAGCACAGATACGCAGTATTTT. Translated: CASSPLAGALLSTDTQYF.

The J gene is TRBJ2-1, the V gene TRBV28; possibly TRBD2 for D (5 bases). CDR3 length: 16 amino acids. Trimming removed 4 bases at V and 7 bases at J, with 20 bases between. Germline loops: CDR1 MDHEN, CDR2 SYDVKM. CDR3 DNA sequence: TGTGCCAGCAGTTCACCTCGGACTCCCAGAGAAAATGAGCAGTTCTTC. Residues: CASSSPRTPRENEQFF.

This sequence joins TRBV7-2 and TRBJ2-7; 9 bases line up with TRBD2. The V gene end was trimmed by 1 base and the J gene end by 2 bases; junction bases not matched to a gene: 3. The CDR3 is 15 amino acids. Germline values: CDR1 SGHTA, CDR2 FQGNSA. The CDR3 sequence is CASSLEPSGAYEQYF. CDR3 bases: TGTGCCAGCAGCTTAGAACCTAGCGGGGCCTACGAGCAGTACTTC.

The chain employs TRBV11-2 and TRBJ2-7; D possibly corresponds to TRBD1 (6 bases). Trimming shortened V by 1 base and J by 6 bases, and 10 bases separated the two germline ends. CDR3 length: 13 residues. Germline assignment: CDR1 SGHAT and CDR2 FQNNGV. CDR3 in DNA: TGTGCCAGCAGCTTAGGGGGGCCTGGCGAGCAGTACTTC. Translation gives CASSLGGPGEQYF.

This sequence joins TRBV28 and TRBJ2-7, with D uncertain. Germline V lookup: CDR1 MDHEN, CDR2 SYDVKM. Trimming pared 6 bases from V and 1 base from J, leaving 10 bases between. CDR3 size: 13 residues. Here the CDR3 reads CASRPPNSYEQYF. CDR3 nucleotides: TGTGCCAGCAGACCTCCCAATTCCTACGAGCAGTACTTC.

The J gene is TRBJ2-5, the V gene TRBV7-2, with TRBD2 identical over 12 bases. The CDR3 spans 18 residues. J lost 4 bases, V lost 0 bases, and 9 bases had no gene match. Germline V CDR1 and CDR2: SGHTA, FQGNSA. The DNA of the CDR3 is TGTGCCAGCAGCTTAGCCGGGACTAGCGGGCTGGGAGGAGAGACCCAGTACTTC. Translated, it gives CASSLAGTSGLGGETQYF.

The V call is TRBV12-5, the J call TRBJ1-2, with D possibly TRBD1 on 6 matching bases. V lost 0 bases and J lost 8, with 22 bases in between. The CDR3 runs 17 residues. Germline V gene data show CDR1 as LGHNT and CDR2 as FRNRAP. The CDR3 nucleotides read TGTGCTAGTGGTTTGGTCGTGGGGGGCGGAGAGGCTTTAGGCTACACCTTC. This codes for CASGLVVGGGEALGYTF.